Listed here is a single T cell receptor beta chain. The germline CDR1 and CDR2 sequences are ENHRY and SYGVKD. Between the trimmed V and J ends, which lost 3 bases and 2 bases, there was a span of 12 bases. This CDR3 is 15 amino acids long. As handled by the study authors: Reference gene primer amplification gave nucleated cell count estimates. TCRdb's table, derived via immunoSEQ multiplex PCR, lists solely in-frame clones and lacks some. The V and J calls and clone size are taken from that table; D and trimming were inferred from the DNA. The sample has 250,000 to 300,000 clones; about 89% are singletons. The data stem from a study of blood T cell repertoires in COVID-19. Study-level information: The study drew acute and convalescent COVID-19 samples from the United States, Italy and Spain.

Sequencing was done on a sample of peripheral blood. This clonotype was obtained from a woman in her thirties or forties who had recovered from COVID-19. The chain carries TRBV10-3 and TRBJ2-3, with D possibly matching TRBD2 (7 bases). CDR3 nucleotide sequence: TGTGCCATCAGTGACGGGCGGGGGCTCACAGATACGCAGTATTTT. This translates into CAISDGRGLTDTQYF.